This T cell receptor (beta chain) was captured by sequencing in a study of neurological immune-mediated disorders. Germline CDR1 SEHNR, CDR2 FQNEAQ (reference sequence). The ends were cut back, 3 bases at V and 8 bases at J, with 13 bases in the middle. This CDR3 spans 13 amino acids. This clonotype came up many times. MiXCR, run by TCRdb on the 5' RACE reads, gives a single entry per CDR3 protein. In the table there are roughly 24,000 distinct CDR3 sequences, 10% to 15% of which are singletons. The unsorted libraries were prepared from 2 million PBMCs (stored at -80 C). This receptor was taken from an older woman with HTLV-1-associated myelopathy (HAM/TSP). The chain joins TRBV7-9 to TRBJ1-2; D uncertain. Sequencing was performed on PBMCs. The CDR3 reads CASSLIRDQGYTF. Written as DNA, the CDR3 is TGTGCCAGCAGCTTGATCCGGGATCAGGGCTACACCTTC.